These T cell receptor beta chains were read from a single sample in a study of T cells in Graves' hyperthyroidism and ophthalmopathy. TCRdb re-analysed the multiplex PCR reads in MiXCR, keeping a single row per CDR3 protein. The table includes about 640,000 distinct CDR3 sequences, 20% detected once. The sample consisted of blood. The receptors were gathered from a man aged 25 to 45 with Graves' ophthalmopathy. Both conserved end residues are part of each CDR3. Some rows mark clone size as missing; the rest say once, few, many or name a class of expanded clone.

cdr3_aa: CASSQRTNNQPQHF; cdr3_length: 14; clone_size: few; v_call: TRBV4-1; j_call: TRBJ1-5
cdr3_aa: CASKTESQPQHF; cdr3_length: 12; clone_size: .; v_call: TRBV6-1; j_call: TRBJ1-5
cdr3_aa: CASSQITTGEQYF; cdr3_length: 13; clone_size: few; v_call: TRBV3-1; j_call: TRBJ2-7
cdr3_aa: CASSFVGGQPQHF; cdr3_length: 13; clone_size: few; v_call: TRBV27; j_call: TRBJ1-5
cdr3_aa: CAWSPGHSPGEKLFF; cdr3_length: 15; clone_size: many; v_call: TRBV30; j_call: TRBJ1-4
cdr3_aa: CSAKTSGAYNEQFF; cdr3_length: 14; clone_size: .; v_call: TRBV20-1; j_call: TRBJ2-1
cdr3_aa: CATSNTYVSLEAFF; cdr3_length: 14; clone_size: few; v_call: TRBV15; j_call: TRBJ1-1
cdr3_aa: CASSDPSGRGWDEQYF; cdr3_length: 16; clone_size: few; v_call: TRBV10-2; j_call: TRBJ2-7
cdr3_aa: CASSTPPSGRLETQYF; cdr3_length: 16; clone_size: .; v_call: TRBV27; j_call: TRBJ2-5
cdr3_aa: CASSNFGGRETQYF; cdr3_length: 14; clone_size: .; v_call: TRBV4-2; j_call: TRBJ2-5
cdr3_aa: CASTWDSYYNEQFF; cdr3_length: 14; clone_size: many; v_call: TRBV5-1; j_call: TRBJ2-1